This T cell receptor (beta chain) comes out of a study of CD8 T cells in Susac syndrome. RNA amounts of about 0.5 to 1 ug underwent reverse transcription with random hexamers. MiXCR, run by TCRdb on the immunoSEQ multiplex PCR reads, gives a single entry per CDR3 protein. This table has some 160,000 distinct CDR3 sequences, just over 90% appearing once. Per germline, CDR1 SGHVS and CDR2 FNYEAQ. This CDR3 has 15 amino acids. The J segment lost 1 base and the V segment lost 9 bases, leaving 4 bases of the junction unmatched. The clonotype comes from a human donor in good health. This chain links TRBV7-6 with TRBJ2-2, with 11 bases aligning to TRBD2. The source material was CD4+ T cells from PBMCs. The CDR3 nucleotides read TGTGCCAGTTGGGGACTAGCGGAGAACACCGGGGAGCTGTTTTTT. Its translation: CASWGLAENTGELFF.